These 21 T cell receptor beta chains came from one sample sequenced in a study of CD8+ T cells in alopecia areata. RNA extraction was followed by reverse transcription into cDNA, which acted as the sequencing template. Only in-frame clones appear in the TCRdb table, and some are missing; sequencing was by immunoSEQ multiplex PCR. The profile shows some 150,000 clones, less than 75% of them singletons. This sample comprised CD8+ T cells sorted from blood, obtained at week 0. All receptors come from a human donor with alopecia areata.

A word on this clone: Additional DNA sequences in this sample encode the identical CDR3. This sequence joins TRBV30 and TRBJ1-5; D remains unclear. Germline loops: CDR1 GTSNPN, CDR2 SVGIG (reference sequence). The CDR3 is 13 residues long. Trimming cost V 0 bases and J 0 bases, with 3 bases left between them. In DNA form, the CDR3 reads TGTGCCTGGAGTGTAGGTAGCAATCAGCCCCAGCATTTT. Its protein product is CAWSVGSNQPQHF.

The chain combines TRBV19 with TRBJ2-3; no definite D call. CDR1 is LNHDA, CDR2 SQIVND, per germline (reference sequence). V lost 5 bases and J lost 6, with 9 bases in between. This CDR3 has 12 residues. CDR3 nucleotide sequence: TGTGCCAGTAGTTCCCGTTGGGATACGCAGTATTTT. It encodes CASSSRWDTQYF.

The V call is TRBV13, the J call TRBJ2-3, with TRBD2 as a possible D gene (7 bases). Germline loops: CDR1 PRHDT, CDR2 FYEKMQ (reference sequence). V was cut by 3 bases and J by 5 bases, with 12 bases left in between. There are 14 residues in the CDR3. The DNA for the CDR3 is TGTGCCAGCAGCTTGAGGGGAGGGGGAGATACGCAGTATTTT. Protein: CASSLRGGGDTQYF.

CDR3 loop: CASSDQPGYEQYF. CDR3 in DNA: TGTGCCAGCAGTGATCAACCAGGGTATGAGCAGTACTTC. V gene TRBV27 combines with J gene TRBJ2-7, with a tentative D call TRBD1 (5 bases). This CDR3 has 13 residues. V lost 5 bases to trimming and J lost 7 bases, with 15 bases between them. Germline values: CDR1 MNHEY, CDR2 SMNVEV (reference sequence).

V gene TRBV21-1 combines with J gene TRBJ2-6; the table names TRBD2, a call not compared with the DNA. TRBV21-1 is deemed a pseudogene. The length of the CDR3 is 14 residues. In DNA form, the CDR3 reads TGTGCCAGCAGCAAAAACGGGGGTACCAACGTCCTGACTTTC. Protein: CASSKNGGTNVLTF.

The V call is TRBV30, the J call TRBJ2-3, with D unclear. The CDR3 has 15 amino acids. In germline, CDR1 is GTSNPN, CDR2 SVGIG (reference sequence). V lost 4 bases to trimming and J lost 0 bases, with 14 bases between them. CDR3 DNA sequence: TGTGCCTGGATACCATCTGGGCAAAGCACAGATACGCAGTATTTT. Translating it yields CAWIPSGQSTDTQYF.

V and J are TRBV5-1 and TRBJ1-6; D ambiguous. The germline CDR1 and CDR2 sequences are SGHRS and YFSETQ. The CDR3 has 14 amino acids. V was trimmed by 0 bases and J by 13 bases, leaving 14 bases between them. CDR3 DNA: TGCGCCAGCAGCTTGGATGGCCCGAGGGCGCCCCTCCACTTT. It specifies CASSLDGPRAPLHF. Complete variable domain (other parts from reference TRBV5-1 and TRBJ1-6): KAGVTQTPRYLIKTRGQQVTLSCSPISGHRSVSWYQQTPGQGLQFLFEYFSETQRNKGNFPGRFSGRQFSNSRSEMNVSTLELGDSALYLCASSLDGPRAPLHFGNGTRLTVT.

CDR3 region: CASSVEGAVEKLFF. CDR3 in DNA: TGTGCCAGCAGTGTGGAGGGGGCGGTTGAAAAACTGTTTTTT. The chain combines TRBV25-1 with TRBJ1-4, with 7 bases aligning to TRBD1. CDR3 size: 14 residues. CDR1 MGHDK and CDR2 SYGVNS come from the germline V gene. V shed 4 bases and J 7 bases; nucleotides not matched to a gene: 6.

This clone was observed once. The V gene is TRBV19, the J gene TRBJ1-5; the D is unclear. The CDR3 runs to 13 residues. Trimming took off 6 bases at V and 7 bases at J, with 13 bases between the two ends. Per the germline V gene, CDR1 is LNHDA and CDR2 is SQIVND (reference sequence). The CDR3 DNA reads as TGTGCCAGTAGAACACTCGCGGGACAGCCCCAGCATTTT. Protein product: CASRTLAGQPQHF. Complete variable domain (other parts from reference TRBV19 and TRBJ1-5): DGGITQSPKYLFRKEGQNVTLSCEQNLNHDAMYWYRQDPGQGLRLIYYSQIVNDFQKGDIAEGYSVSREKKESFPLTVTSAQKNPTAFYLCASRTLAGQPQHFGDGTRLSIL.

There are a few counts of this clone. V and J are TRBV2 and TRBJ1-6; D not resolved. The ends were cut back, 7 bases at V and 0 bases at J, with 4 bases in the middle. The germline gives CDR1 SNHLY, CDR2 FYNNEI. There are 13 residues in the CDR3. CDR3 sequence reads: CASTPSYNSPLHF. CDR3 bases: TGTGCCAGCACCCCCTCCTATAATTCACCCCTCCACTTT.

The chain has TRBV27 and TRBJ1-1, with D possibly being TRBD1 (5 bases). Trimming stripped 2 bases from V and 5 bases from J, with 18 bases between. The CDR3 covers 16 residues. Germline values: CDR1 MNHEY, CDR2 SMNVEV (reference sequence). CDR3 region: CASSLGARVRGTEAFF. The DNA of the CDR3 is TGTGCCAGCAGTTTAGGAGCCAGAGTGAGGGGAACTGAAGCTTTCTTT.

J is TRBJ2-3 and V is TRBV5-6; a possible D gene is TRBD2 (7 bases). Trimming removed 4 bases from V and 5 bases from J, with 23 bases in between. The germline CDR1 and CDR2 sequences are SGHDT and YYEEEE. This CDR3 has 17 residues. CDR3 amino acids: CASSRTGGLGVLDTQYF. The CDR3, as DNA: TGTGCCAGCAGCCGTACCGGGGGGCTCGGGGTGTTAGATACGCAGTATTTT.

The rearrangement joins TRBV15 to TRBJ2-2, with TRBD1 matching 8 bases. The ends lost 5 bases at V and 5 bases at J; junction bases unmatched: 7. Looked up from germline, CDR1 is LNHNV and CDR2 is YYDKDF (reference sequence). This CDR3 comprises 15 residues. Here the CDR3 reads CATSPPGGGTGELFF. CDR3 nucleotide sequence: TGTGCCACCAGCCCCCCAGGGGGCGGTACCGGGGAGCTGTTTTTT. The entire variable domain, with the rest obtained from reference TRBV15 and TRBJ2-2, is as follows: DAMVIQNPRYQVTQFGKPVTLSCSQTLNHNVMYWYQQKSSQAPKLLFHYYDKDFNNEADTPDNFQSRRPNTSFCFLDIRSPGLGDTAMYLCATSPPGGGTGELFFGEGSRLTVL.

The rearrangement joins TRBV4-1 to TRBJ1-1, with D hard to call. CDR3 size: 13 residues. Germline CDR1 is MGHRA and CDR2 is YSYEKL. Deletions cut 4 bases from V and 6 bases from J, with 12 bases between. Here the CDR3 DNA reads TGCGCCAGCAGCCGTCGGGGAGACGCTGAAGCTTTCTTT. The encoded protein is CASSRRGDAEAFF.

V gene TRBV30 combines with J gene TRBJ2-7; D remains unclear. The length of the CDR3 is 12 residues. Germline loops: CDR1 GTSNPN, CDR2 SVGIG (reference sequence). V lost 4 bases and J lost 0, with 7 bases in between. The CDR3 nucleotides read TGTGCCTGGACCGTAAGCTCCTACGAGCAGTACTTC. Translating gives CAWTVSSYEQYF.

CDR3 DNA sequence: TGCGCCAGCAGCCAAGAGGACAGGTCGTTCGGAAACACCATATATTTT. It yields the protein CASSQEDRSFGNTIYF. This sequence joins TRBV4-1 and TRBJ1-3, with 7 bases lining up with TRBD1. The junction had 6 bases not matched to a gene; V was cut back by 0 bases and J by 4 bases. Germline CDR1 and CDR2: MGHRA and YSYEKL. The CDR3 runs 16 residues.

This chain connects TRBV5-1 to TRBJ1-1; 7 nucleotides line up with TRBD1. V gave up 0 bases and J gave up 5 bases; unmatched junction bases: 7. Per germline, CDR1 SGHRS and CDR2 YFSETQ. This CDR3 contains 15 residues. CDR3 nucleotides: TGCGCCAGCAGCTTGGATTGGCAGGGGGGTACTGAAGCTTTCTTT. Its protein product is CASSLDWQGGTEAFF.

The CDR3 DNA reads TGCAGCGTTGAAGCCGGGCAGGGTGATACAGATACGCAGTATTTT. Protein product: CSVEAGQGDTDTQYF. This sequence joins TRBV29-1 and TRBJ2-3; TRBD1 might be the D (5 bases). Germline V lookup: CDR1 SQVTM, CDR2 ANQGSEA. V was shortened by 1 base and J by 3 bases, with 14 bases between the two germline ends. The CDR3 covers 15 residues.

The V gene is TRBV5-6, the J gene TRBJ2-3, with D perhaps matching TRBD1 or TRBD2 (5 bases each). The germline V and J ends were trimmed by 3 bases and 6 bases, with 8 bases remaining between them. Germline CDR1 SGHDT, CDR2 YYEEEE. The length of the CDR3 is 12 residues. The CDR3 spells CASSWGLDTQYF. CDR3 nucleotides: TGTGCCAGCAGCTGGGGGTTGGATACGCAGTATTTT.

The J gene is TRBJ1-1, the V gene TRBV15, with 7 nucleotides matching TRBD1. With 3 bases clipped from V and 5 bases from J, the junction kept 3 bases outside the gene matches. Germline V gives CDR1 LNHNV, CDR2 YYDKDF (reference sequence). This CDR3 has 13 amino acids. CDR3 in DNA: TGTGCCACCAGCAGCGACAGGGCGACTGAAGCTTTCTTT. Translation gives CATSSDRATEAFF.

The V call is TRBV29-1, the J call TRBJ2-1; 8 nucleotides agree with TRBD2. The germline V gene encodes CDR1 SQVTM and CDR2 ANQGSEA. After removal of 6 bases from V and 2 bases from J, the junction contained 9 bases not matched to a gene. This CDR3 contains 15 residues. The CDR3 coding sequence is TGCAGCGTCCACTTCGCGGGGGGACCCTACAATGAGCAGTTCTTC. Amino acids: CSVHFAGGPYNEQFF.